This T cell receptor (beta chain) stems from a study of glioma-infiltrating T cells. Study results and limitations: Non-neoplastic patients had below-expected tissue-blood divergence, while all gliomas exceeded expectation. Very few CDR3 sequences were shared between tissue and blood.

This clonotype appeared many times. Its antigen is undetermined. The iRepertoire nested amplicon-rescue multiplex PCR amplified TCR alpha and beta CDR3s from RNA. One-step reverse transcription and amplification started from roughly 100-400 ng of tissue mRNA or PBMC total RNA. TCRdb called the multiplex PCR reads again in MiXCR, with one record for every CDR3 protein. The repertoire holds about 5,400 distinct CDR3 sequences, about 45% seen once, with about 24% in the top ten. The V and J ends lost 6 bases and 7 bases, in that order; junction bases with no gene match: 5. The CDR3 has 13 residues. The receptor was derived from a human donor with low-grade glioma or glioblastoma, undergoing nonglioma brain surgery, or in good health (not recorded which). Material for sequencing was glioma tissue, nonneoplastic brain tissue, or PBMCs (not recorded which). This rearrangement joins TRBV12-3 or TRBV12-4 to TRBJ1-4; 7 bases are shared with TRBD1. This CDR3 reads CASSRGQVEKLFF. CDR3 DNA sequence: TGTGCCAGCAGCCGCGGACAGGTTGAAAAACTGTTTTTT.